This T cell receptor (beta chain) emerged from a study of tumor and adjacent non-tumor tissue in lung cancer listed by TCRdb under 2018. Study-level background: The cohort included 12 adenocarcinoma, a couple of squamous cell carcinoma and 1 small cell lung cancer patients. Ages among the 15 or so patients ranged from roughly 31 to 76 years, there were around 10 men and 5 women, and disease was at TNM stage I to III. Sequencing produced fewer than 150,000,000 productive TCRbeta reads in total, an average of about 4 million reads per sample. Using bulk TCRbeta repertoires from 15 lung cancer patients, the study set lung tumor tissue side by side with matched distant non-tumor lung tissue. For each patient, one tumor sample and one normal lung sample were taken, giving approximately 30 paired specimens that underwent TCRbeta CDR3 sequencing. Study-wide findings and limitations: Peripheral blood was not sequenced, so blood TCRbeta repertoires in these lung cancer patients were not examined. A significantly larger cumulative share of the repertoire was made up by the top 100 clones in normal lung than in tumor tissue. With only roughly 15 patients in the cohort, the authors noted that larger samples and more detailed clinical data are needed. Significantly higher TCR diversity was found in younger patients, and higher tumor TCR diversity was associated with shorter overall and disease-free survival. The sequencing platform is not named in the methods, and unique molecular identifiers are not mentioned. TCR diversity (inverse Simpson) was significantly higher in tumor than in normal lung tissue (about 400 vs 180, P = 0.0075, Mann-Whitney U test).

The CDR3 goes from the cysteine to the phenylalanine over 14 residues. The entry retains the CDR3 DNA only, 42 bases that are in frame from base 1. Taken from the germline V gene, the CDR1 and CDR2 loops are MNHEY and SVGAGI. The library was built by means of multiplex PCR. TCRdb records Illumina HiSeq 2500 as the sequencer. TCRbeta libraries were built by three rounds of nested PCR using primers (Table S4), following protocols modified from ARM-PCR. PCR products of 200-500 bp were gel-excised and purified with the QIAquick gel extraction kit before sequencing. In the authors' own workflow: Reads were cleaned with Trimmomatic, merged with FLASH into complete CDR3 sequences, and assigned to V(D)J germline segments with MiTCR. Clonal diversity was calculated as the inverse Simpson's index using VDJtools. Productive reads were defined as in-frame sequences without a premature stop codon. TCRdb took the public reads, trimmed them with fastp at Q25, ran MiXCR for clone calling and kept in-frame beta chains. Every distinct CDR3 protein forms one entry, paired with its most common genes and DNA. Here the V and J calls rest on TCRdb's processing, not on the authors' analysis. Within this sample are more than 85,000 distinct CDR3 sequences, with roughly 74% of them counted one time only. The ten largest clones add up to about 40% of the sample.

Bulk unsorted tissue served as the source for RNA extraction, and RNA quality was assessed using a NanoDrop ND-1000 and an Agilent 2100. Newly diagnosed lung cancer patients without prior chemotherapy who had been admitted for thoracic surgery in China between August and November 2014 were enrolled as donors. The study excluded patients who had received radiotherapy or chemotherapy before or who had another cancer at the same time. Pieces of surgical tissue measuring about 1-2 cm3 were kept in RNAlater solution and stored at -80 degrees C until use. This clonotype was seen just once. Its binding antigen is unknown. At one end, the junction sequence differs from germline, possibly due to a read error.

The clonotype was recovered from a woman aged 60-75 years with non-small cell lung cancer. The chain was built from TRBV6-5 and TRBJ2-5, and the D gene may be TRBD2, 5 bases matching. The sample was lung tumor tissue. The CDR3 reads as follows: CASSAQEEEEIQYF. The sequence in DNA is TGTGCCAGCAGTGCCCAGGAGGAGGAAGAGATCCAGTACTTC.